This T cell receptor (beta chain) appears in the sequencing data of a study of blood T cell repertoires in COVID-19. As for the study in general: Samples came from the United States, Italy and Spain, spanning acute and convalescent COVID-19. PBMCs, B-cell-depleted T cells, or T cells provided the cDNA or gDNA that made up the material.

The length of the CDR3 is 15 residues. From germline, CDR1 is SSHAT and CDR2 FNYEAQ (reference sequence). Original data processing: Amplifying reference gene primers gave estimates of nucleated cell counts. Sequenced by immunoSEQ multiplex PCR; TCRdb stores in-frame clones only, minus some. From that table come the V and J calls and clone size; the DNA was used to work out D and trimming. The table lists hundreds of thousands of clones, under 90% of them singletons, with about 2.3% in the top ten. As concerns this clone: At one end the junction does not follow the germline gene, possibly because of a read error.

The chain recombines TRBV7-7 with TRBJ2-1; TRBD2 aligns across 7 bases. Sequenced: peripheral blood. The TCR was taken from a woman aged 40 to 50 with active or convalescent COVID-19. CDR3 nucleotide sequence: TGTGCTAGCAGCTTAAGTGCGGGAGATTACAATGAGCAGTTCTTC. Translating it yields CASSLSAGDYNEQFF.